The rows below give T cell receptor beta chains drawn from one sample of a study of blood T cell repertoires in COVID-19. Clones were sequenced by immunoSEQ multiplex PCR, and TCRdb holds only the in-frame ones, with some missing. The data show 50,000 or so clones, about 88% seen once. Sample: peripheral blood. The origin of the receptors is a human donor with active COVID-19. The donor label of this sample is uncertain. The CDR3 runs from the conserved cysteine through the conserved F or W. Fields, in order: clone size, J gene, D gene, V gene, CDR3 DNA, CDR3 protein. D genes are given only for firm matches. Only some rows state a clone size, as once, few, many or a class for expanded clones.

-	TRBJ1-2	TRBD1	TRBV27	TGTGCCAGCAGCCCTATCCCGGGACAGGGAGCCTATGGCTACACCTTC	CASSPIPGQGAYGYTF
-	TRBJ2-3	-	TRBV9	TGTGCCAGCAGCCCCGCCGACTTGACAGATACGCAGTATTTT	CASSPADLTDTQYF
-	TRBJ1-4	-	TRBV6-2/TRBV6-3	TGTGCCAGCAGTTACACAGGGAGCGTACGGGAAAAACTGTTTTTT	CASSYTGSVREKLFF
-	TRBJ2-7	-	TRBV30	TGTGCCTGGAGTCCACAAGGGGACACAGCCTACGAGCAGTACTTC	CAWSPQGDTAYEQYF
-	TRBJ2-1	-	TRBV7-8	TGTGCCAGCAGCTTAGTCCCTACTAACAATGAGCAGTTCTTC	CASSLVPTNNEQFF
-	TRBJ2-3	-	TRBV12-1	TGTGCCAGCAGCTTTACGATTGCGTCAACTAGCACAGATACGCAGTATTTT	CASSFTIASTSTDTQYF
-	TRBJ1-2	-	TRBV7-9	TGTGCCAGCTCACCCCAGGGGCCGGAAGGCTACACCTTC	CASSPQGPEGYTF
-	TRBJ2-1	-	TRBV3-1/TRBV3-2	TGTGCCAGCCGGGGGGCTGATGAGCAGTTCTTC	CASRGADEQFF
-	TRBJ2-3	-	TRBV29-1	TGCAGCGTTGTAGCAGGGGGGACTTTGACTAGCACAGATACGCAGTATTTT	CSVVAGGTLTSTDTQYF
-	TRBJ1-6	TRBD1	TRBV5-1	TGCGCCAGCAGCTGGACAGGGCGCAATTCACCCCTCCACTTT	CASSWTGRNSPLHF
-	TRBJ1-6	-	TRBV7-9	TGTGCCAGCAGCCCGGGGCTCGTCCAGGGGACGTCACCCCTCCACTTT	CASSPGLVQGTSPLHF
few	TRBJ2-7	-	TRBV5-1	TGCGCCAGCAAGGGGGAGTACGAGCAGTACTTC	CASKGEYEQYF
-	TRBJ1-1	-	TRBV5-1	TGCGCCAGCAGCTCGCGCACCATGAACACTGAAGCTTTCTTT	CASSSRTMNTEAFF
-	TRBJ2-2	TRBD1	TRBV9	TGTGCCAGCAGCCTTAGAGGGGACAGGAACACCGGGGAGCTGTTTTTT	CASSLRGDRNTGELFF
-	TRBJ2-1	-	TRBV24-1	TGTGCCACCAGTGACGTTAGTACAGGGCGTAATGAGCAGTTCTTC	CATSDVSTGRNEQFF
-	TRBJ1-2	-	TRBV11-1	TGTGCCAGCAGCTTAACGGGACTCGGAGCTGGCTACACCTTC	CASSLTGLGAGYTF
-	TRBJ2-7	TRBD1	TRBV6-6	TGTGCCAGCAGTCGAACAGGGGGAGGGCAGTACTTC	CASSRTGGGQYF
-	TRBJ2-7	TRBD1	TRBV9	TGTGCCAGCAGCGTCACCGGGACAGCTACCTACGAGCAGTACTTC	CASSVTGTATYEQYF
-	TRBJ2-5	TRBD2	TRBV7-2	TGTGCCAGCAGCTTAGTATTGACTAGCGGATACCAAGAGACCCAGTACTTC	CASSLVLTSGYQETQYF
-	TRBJ1-2	-	TRBV28	TGTGCCAACCAGGACATAAACTATGGCTACACCTTC	CANQDINYGYTF
-	TRBJ1-2	-	TRBV7-2	TGTGCCAGCAGCTTAGCGCTCGGGGGGCGAGGAATCTATGGCTACACCTTC	CASSLALGGRGIYGYTF
-	TRBJ2-3	TRBD2	TRBV10-3	TGTGCCACTACTCTAGCGGGGGGGAGCACAGATACGCAGTATTTT	CATTLAGGSTDTQYF
-	TRBJ1-1	-	TRBV18	TGTGCCAGCTCGGAATCAGGTAACACTGAAGCTTTCTTT	CASSESGNTEAFF